These T cell receptor beta chains were read from a single sample in a study of blood T cell repertoires in COVID-19. The method was immunoSEQ multiplex PCR; TCRdb's version includes in-frame clones alone and lacks a portion of them. The table has tens of thousands of clones, more than 80% seen once. The sequencing sample was made of peripheral blood. The receptors shown here come from a human donor in a cohort sampled during active COVID-19. Both conserved end residues are part of each CDR3. A D gene is named only where the DNA matches it firmly. Size values are once, few and many counts, or a class for expanded clones, and some rows have none.

j_call,v_call,clone_size,d_call,cdr3_nt,cdr3_aa
TRBJ1-1,TRBV7-8,NA,NA,TGTGCCAGCAGCTTAGGGTGGGGGGGAATGGGTATGAACACTGAAGCTTTCTTT,CASSLGWGGMGMNTEAFF
TRBJ1-1,TRBV11-2,once,TRBD1,TGTGCCAGCAGCTTCGACAGGGTGGTCACTGAAGCTTTCTTT,CASSFDRVVTEAFF
TRBJ2-2,TRBV7-8,NA,TRBD1,TGTGCCAGCAGGATAACAGGGGGAACGGGCACCGGGGAGCTGTTTTTT,CASRITGGTGTGELFF
TRBJ2-2,TRBV6-4,NA,NA,TGTGCCAGCAGTGAAGTGCTAGCCGCTGGGGAGCTGTTTTTT,CASSEVLAAGELFF
TRBJ2-7,TRBV28,NA,TRBD2,TGTGCCAGCAGCCAGACTAGCGGGTTCTCCTACGAGCAGTACTTC,CASSQTSGFSYEQYF
TRBJ1-1,TRBV5-1,NA,NA,TGCGCCAGCAGCGAGCAGGGGAACACTGAAGCTTTCTTT,CASSEQGNTEAFF
TRBJ1-2,TRBV30,NA,NA,TGTGCCTGGGGGATGCTCGGTAGGGGCACTAACTATGGCTACACCTTC,CAWGMLGRGTNYGYTF
TRBJ1-2,TRBV10-3,NA,NA,TGTGCCATCAGTGAGAGGACAGACGTCTATGGCTACACCTTC,CAISERTDVYGYTF
TRBJ2-5,TRBV10-2,few,TRBD1,TGCGCCAGCAACCCATCACTGGGACAGGGCGTCCAAGAGACCCAGTACTTC,CASNPSLGQGVQETQYF
TRBJ2-3,TRBV5-1,NA,NA,TGCGCCAGCAGCTTGGATCCGACGGGGAGCACAGATACGCAGTATTTT,CASSLDPTGSTDTQYF
TRBJ2-7,TRBV5-5,NA,NA,TGTGCCAGCAGCTTCGGGTTCACCTACGAGCAGTACTTC,CASSFGFTYEQYF
TRBJ2-1,TRBV5-1,NA,TRBD2,TGCGCCAGCCGGCTAGCGGGAGGGCCCTACAATGAGCAGTTCTTC,CASRLAGGPYNEQFF
TRBJ2-7,TRBV27,NA,TRBD2,TGTGCCAGCAGCCCGATAGCGGGAGTCGACGAGCAGTACTTC,CASSPIAGVDEQYF
TRBJ2-3,TRBV3-1/TRBV3-2,NA,TRBD2,TGTGCCAGCAGCCCTCGACTAGCGGGAGGTAAAGATACGCAGTATTTT,CASSPRLAGGKDTQYF
TRBJ1-1,TRBV30,NA,NA,TGTGCCTGGAGTGTCCAAGGGGGATGGGCTGAAGCTTTCTTT,CAWSVQGGWAEAFF
TRBJ1-5,TRBV6-5,few,NA,TGTGCCAGCAGGCAGGGGTCGCTTAATCAGCCCCAGCATTTT,CASRQGSLNQPQHF
TRBJ2-2,TRBV3-1/TRBV3-2,NA,TRBD2,TGTGCCAGCATGGCGGGAGTTAACACCGGGGAGCTGTTTTTT,CASMAGVNTGELFF
TRBJ2-3,TRBV12-3/TRBV12-4,NA,NA,TGTGCCAGCACTCGGGACACCTCAGATACGCAGTATTTT,CASTRDTSDTQYF
TRBJ2-7,TRBV4-2,NA,TRBD2,TGTGCCAGCAGCCAAGAAACGTCCAGCCCTGGACTAGCGGGAGTCTACGAGCAGTACTTC,CASSQETSSPGLAGVYEQYF
TRBJ2-7,TRBV27,NA,TRBD1,TGTGCCAGCAGTTTCCTAGGACAGGGGTCCTACGAGCAGTACTTC,CASSFLGQGSYEQYF
TRBJ1-5,TRBV6-5,NA,TRBD1,TGTGCCAGCAGTTACTCGTGGGACAGGGAACAGCCCCAGCATTTT,CASSYSWDREQPQHF
TRBJ2-1,TRBV11-2,NA,NA,TGTGCCAGCAGCTTAATCGGGAACTACAATGAGCAGTTCTTC,CASSLIGNYNEQFF
TRBJ2-1,TRBV27,NA,NA,TGTGCCAGCAGTGACTCTAGGGGGGAGCAGTTCTTC,CASSDSRGEQFF
TRBJ1-1,TRBV7-3,NA,TRBD1,TGTGCCAGCAGCTTAAACCCTCAGGGGGCAAGAACTGAAGCTTTCTTT,CASSLNPQGARTEAFF
TRBJ1-3,TRBV5-1,NA,NA,TGCGCCAGCAGCCCTTCGACAGTAAGCTCTGGAAACACCATATATTTT,CASSPSTVSSGNTIYF
TRBJ1-2,TRBV9,NA,NA,TGTGCCAGCAGCCCCAGGACTCTGACTTATGGCTACACCTTC,CASSPRTLTYGYTF
TRBJ1-1,TRBV25-1,NA,NA,TGTGCCAGCAGTGGGACAGAGAACACTGAAGCTTTCTTT,CASSGTENTEAFF
TRBJ2-1,TRBV11-3,once,NA,TGTGCCAGCAGCTTGGGAGAATACAATGAGCAGTTCTTC,CASSLGEYNEQFF
TRBJ1-5,TRBV12-5,NA,NA,TGTGCTAGTGGTACCTCCGGGTTCCTTAGCAATCAGCCCCAGCATTTT,CASGTSGFLSNQPQHF
TRBJ1-4,TRBV30,NA,NA,TGTGCCTGGAGTCGAGGCGGGGGTGAAAAACTGTTTTTT,CAWSRGGGEKLFF
TRBJ1-5,TRBV28,NA,TRBD1,TGTGCCAGCAGTCCCAGAGGGGGCGGAAGCAATCAGCCCCAGCATTTT,CASSPRGGGSNQPQHF
TRBJ2-3,TRBV21-1,once,NA,TGTGCCAGCAGCAAAGAGGGCAGGGGGAACTTCTTGGTTGATACGCAGTATTTT,CASSKEGRGNFLVDTQYF
TRBJ1-6,TRBV7-3,NA,NA,TGTGCCAGCAGCGATGGCAGGGATTCACCCCTCCACTTT,CASSDGRDSPLHF
TRBJ1-1,TRBV19,NA,NA,TGTGCCAGTAGTATCTTGAGGAACACTGAAGCTTTCTTT,CASSILRNTEAFF
TRBJ1-1,TRBV6-5,NA,NA,TGTGCCAGCAGTTACTCGAGAGGGGCTGGGGGCCCAGCTTTCTTT,CASSYSRGAGGPAFF
TRBJ2-3,TRBV7-8,NA,NA,TGTGCCAGCAGCTTAGGAGGGGGTGCCCTCACAGATACGCAGTATTTT,CASSLGGGALTDTQYF
TRBJ2-5,TRBV18,once,TRBD1,TGTGCCAGCTCACCACAAAGACAGGGAACCGAAGAGACCCAGTACTTC,CASSPQRQGTEETQYF
TRBJ1-4,TRBV28,NA,NA,TGTGCCAGCAGTATCGGCGGGGTGTCAGCTGAAAAACTGTTTTTT,CASSIGGVSAEKLFF
TRBJ1-2,TRBV7-9,NA,NA,TGTGCCAGCAGCTTAGTCGACAGTTATGGCTACACCTTC,CASSLVDSYGYTF
TRBJ2-3,TRBV2,NA,TRBD2,TGTGCCAACAGCCCTGGTGGGAGGGCCACAGATACGCAGTATTTT,CANSPGGRATDTQYF
TRBJ2-5,TRBV24-1,NA,TRBD1,TGTGCCACCAGTGAGGGCAGGGGGATTCAAGAGACCCAGTACTTC,CATSEGRGIQETQYF
TRBJ2-1,TRBV10-2,once,TRBD1,TGCGCCAGCAGTGACGGGACAGGGACCAATGAGCAGTTCTTC,CASSDGTGTNEQFF
TRBJ1-6,TRBV7-9,NA,TRBD1,TGTGCCAGCAGCCCTACAGGGGGCCATAATTCACCCCTCCACTTT,CASSPTGGHNSPLHF
TRBJ2-1,TRBV25-1,NA,TRBD2,TGTGCCAGCAGTGGTCTACTAGCGGGACATCTGTACAATGAGCAGTTCTTC,CASSGLLAGHLYNEQFF
TRBJ2-1,TRBV6-5,NA,TRBD2,TGTGCCAGCAGTTACTCGTACCTAGCGGGAGGGCGTGAGCAGTTCTTC,CASSYSYLAGGREQFF
TRBJ2-4,TRBV18,NA,NA,TGTGCCAGCTCAACGGATACCTCTAGCATTCAGTACTTC,CASSTDTSSIQYF